These 17 T cell receptor beta chains share one sample of origin, sequenced in a study of blood T cell repertoires in COVID-19 (dated by TCRdb to about 2020). The library relied on the immunoSEQ multiplex PCR assay. Not all clones reach the TCRdb copy of this immuneACCESS table, which keeps in-frame sequences only. Checked studies attribute under half of the gap to unresolved V genes and leave the rest unexplained. This sample has fewer than 450,000 clones in its table, and 91% of those were observed once. The ten largest clones represent roughly 3.5% of the sample. Specimen: peripheral blood. Receptor source: a woman aged 18-30 years who had recovered from COVID-19.

The V call is TRBV5-1, the J call TRBJ1-4; D possibly corresponds to TRBD1 (6 bases). Germline loops: CDR1 SGHRS, CDR2 YFSETQ. The CDR3 runs 17 residues. Trimming took 3 bases from V and 3 from J, leaving 18 bases between them. This chain's CDR3 is CASSSGGPGAANEKLFF. Here the CDR3 DNA reads TGCGCCAGCAGCTCGGGGGGCCCAGGGGCCGCTAATGAAAAACTGTTTTTT.

The rearrangement joins TRBV9 to TRBJ1-2; 7 bases align to TRBD1. The length of the CDR3 is 13 residues. CDR1 is SGDLS and CDR2 is YYNGEE in the germline V gene. V trimming: 6 bases; J trimming: 6 bases; junction bases outside the gene matches: 8. The CDR3 sequence is CASNRGGPDGYTF. The CDR3 region has the DNA TGTGCCAGCAATCGAGGGGGCCCTGATGGCTACACCTTC. Full variable domain (rest looked up from reference TRBV9 and TRBJ1-2): DSGVTQTPKHLITATGQRVTLRCSPRSGDLSVYWYQQSLDQGLQFLIQYYNGEERAKGNILERFSAQQFPDLHSELNLSSLELGDSALYFCASNRGGPDGYTFGSGTRLTVV.

The chain combines TRBV11-3 with TRBJ2-7, with unresolved D. The CDR3 has 12 amino acids. V was pared by 5 bases and J by 2 bases, with 7 bases between. Germline V CDR1 and CDR2: SGHNT, YENEEA. The CDR3 coding sequence is TGTGCCAGCAGCCGCAGTCCCTACGAGCAGTACGTC. Amino acid sequence: CASSRSPYEQYV.

This clone occurred once. The gene calls are TRBV5-5 and TRBJ1-2, with D possibly being TRBD1 (6 bases). The V end was cut by 4 bases, the J end by 3 bases, with 19 bases between. The CDR3 extends over 16 amino acids. CDR1 SGHKS and CDR2 YYEKEE come from the germline V gene (reference sequence). CDR3 DNA sequence: TGTGCCAGCAGCCCGTCGGGCAGGGGCGCCTACTATGGCTACACCTTC. It yields the protein CASSPSGRGAYYGYTF.

The chain uses TRBV27 and TRBJ2-1, with D perhaps matching TRBD2 (8 bases). The V gene lost 5 bases and the J gene lost 7 bases, with 18 bases spanning the gap. This CDR3 spans 15 amino acids. The V gene's germline CDR1 is MNHEY and CDR2 SMNVEV (reference sequence). The CDR3 nucleotides are TGTGCCAGCAGTCCAGGGGGTCAGCGGGGGAATGAGCAGTTCTTC. Protein: CASSPGGQRGNEQFF.

This clone was recorded once. The DNA for the CDR3 is TGTGCCTGGACGCGGGGGACAAGTGAAAAACTGTTTTTT. This sequence encodes CAWTRGTSEKLFF. The chain is built from TRBV30 and TRBJ1-4; D is perhaps TRBD1 (6 bases). The CDR3 runs to 13 residues. Germline values: CDR1 GTSNPN, CDR2 SVGIG (reference sequence). Trimming pared 4 bases from V and 7 bases from J, leaving 13 bases between.

This clone appeared a single time. V is TRBV19 and J is TRBJ2-3; 7 bases map to TRBD1. The CDR3 is 13 residues long. Per the germline V gene, CDR1 is LNHDA and CDR2 is SQIVND (reference sequence). Trimming removed 4 bases from V and 10 bases from J; junction bases left unmatched: 8. The chain's CDR3 is CASSTLGTEAQYF. The CDR3, as DNA: TGTGCCAGTAGTACCCTCGGGACAGAAGCGCAGTATTTT.

The chain employs TRBV11-3 and TRBJ2-1; 8 bases align to TRBD2. CDR3 length: 16 amino acids. V gave up 3 bases and J gave up 3 bases; unmatched junction bases: 7. CDR1 is SGHNT, CDR2 YENEEA, per germline. CDR3 amino acids: CASSLILAGLYNEQFF. The CDR3 DNA reads TGTGCCAGCAGCTTGATTCTAGCGGGTCTCTACAATGAGCAGTTCTTC.

The chain employs TRBV12-3 or TRBV12-4 and TRBJ2-3, with 7 bases fitting TRBD1. The CDR3 spans 13 residues. V shed 4 bases, J shed 5 bases, and the junction held 3 bases outside the gene matches. The chain's CDR3 is CASSSSGGDTQYF. The CDR3 bases are TGTGCCAGCAGTTCCTCAGGGGGAGATACGCAGTATTTT.

The chain couples TRBV24-1 to TRBJ2-1, with TRBD1 identical over 9 bases. Germline V lookup: CDR1 KGHDR, CDR2 SFDVKD. J lost 0 bases, V lost 7 bases, and 3 bases had no gene match. The CDR3 extends over 15 amino acids. The CDR3 loop reads CATRPGQGSYNEQFF. As DNA, the CDR3 is TGTGCCACCAGGCCGGGACAGGGCTCCTACAATGAGCAGTTCTTC.

In the case of this clone: This specimen includes other DNA sequences encoding the same CDR3. V gene TRBV4-3 combines with J gene TRBJ2-1, with 11 bases aligning to TRBD2. J lost 1 base, V lost 3 bases, and 2 bases had no gene match. CDR1 and CDR2 from the germline V gene are LGHNA and YSLEER. The CDR3 runs to 16 residues. CDR3 in amino acids: CASSQLAGGSYNEQFF. The CDR3 DNA reads as TGCGCCAGCAGCCAGTTAGCGGGAGGGTCCTACAATGAGCAGTTCTTC.

V gene TRBV29-1 combines with J gene TRBJ2-2; 7 nucleotides align to TRBD2. CDR1 SQVTM and CDR2 ANQGSEA come from the germline V gene. The CDR3 has 13 amino acids. The V segment lost 4 bases and the J segment 7 bases; nucleotides outside the gene matches: 6. CDR3 protein: CSVVGEGGGELFF. The CDR3 DNA reads as TGCAGCGTTGTCGGGGAGGGCGGCGGGGAGCTGTTTTTT.

V and J are TRBV19 and TRBJ1-2; 8 bases map to TRBD1. Trimming took 3 bases from V and 4 from J; bases not matched to a gene: 19. The V gene's germline CDR1 is LNHDA and CDR2 SQIVND (reference sequence). The CDR3 is 19 residues long. CDR3 coding DNA: TGTGCCAGTAGTATTTTTTACCACTCATCAGGGGGCTACGGCTATGGCTACACCTTC. This translates into CASSIFYHSSGGYGYGYTF.

This chain connects TRBV24-1 to TRBJ2-5; TRBD2 agrees at 9 bases. The J segment lost 3 bases and the V segment lost 9 bases, leaving 13 bases of the junction unmatched. CDR1 is KGHDR and CDR2 is SFDVKD in the germline V gene. The CDR3 loop spans 16 amino acids. In DNA, the CDR3 is TGTGCCACCGCCATAGGGGGGGGACTAGCCGAAGAGACCCAGTACTTC. Amino acids: CATAIGGGLAEETQYF.

The genes are TRBV30 and TRBJ1-1, with 7 nucleotides matching TRBD1. The CDR3 loop spans 18 amino acids. After removal of 2 bases from V and 0 bases from J, the junction contained 15 bases not matched to a gene. In germline, CDR1 is GTSNPN, CDR2 SVGIG (reference sequence). CDR3 nucleotides: TGTGCCTGGAGTACCTCCGGGACAGAAAACTTCCTGAACACTGAAGCTTTCTTT. Translated, it gives CAWSTSGTENFLNTEAFF.

This chain uses TRBV7-8 with TRBJ2-3; TRBD2 matches 7 bases. The CDR3 totals 16 residues. The V and J ends lost 5 bases and 4 bases, in that order; junction bases with no gene match: 12. The germline V gene encodes CDR1 SGHVS and CDR2 FQNEAQ. The CDR3 DNA sequence: TGTGCCAGCAGCCCGCGGCTCCGCGGGAGCTCAGATACGCAGTATTTT. Translated, it gives CASSPRLRGSSDTQYF.

This chain connects TRBV27 to TRBJ2-7; 7 bases agree with TRBD1. This CDR3 region has 15 residues. V shed 1 base and J 5 bases; nucleotides not matched to a gene: 8. Per germline, CDR1 MNHEY and CDR2 SMNVEV (reference sequence). The CDR3: CASSLLGTEEHEQYV. The CDR3 coding sequence is TGTGCCAGCAGTTTATTGGGGACAGAGGAACACGAGCAGTACGTC.